The following is a T cell receptor beta chain sequence with its context. Its antigen is as yet unknown. Libraries of TCR beta came from iRepertoire HTBI primers plus Arm-PCR of CDR3 regions. Each CDR3 protein is one row after TCRdb ran MiXCR on the multiplex PCR reads. In the table there are roughly 350,000 distinct CDR3 sequences, approximately 15% of which are singletons. As to time point: newly diagnosed GD, antithyroid drugs for less than 3 months. Preparation of the TCR library used RNA extracted from PBMCs. This record comes from a study of regulatory T cells in long-lasting Graves disease. Study-level findings and limits: Results may be inaccurate due to the small sample size.

This CDR3 is 18 amino acids long. The germline CDR1 and CDR2 sequences are MNHEY and SMNVEV (reference sequence). Trimming left V 0 bases short and J 4 bases short, with 22 bases between. Separately, the same data were catalogued under a study of T cells in Graves' hyperthyroidism and ophthalmopathy.

This chain uses TRBV27 with TRBJ2-7; D not resolved. Sequenced here: peripheral blood mononuclear cells (PBMCs), sampled at new diagnosis, from a patient treated with antithyroid drugs. The clonotype originates from a man aged 40-50 years with Graves disease. The CDR3 loop reads CASSLSGWPSPRIYEQYF. The CDR3 DNA sequence: TGTGCCAGCAGTTTATCAGGCTGGCCCAGCCCTCGAATATACGAGCAGTACTTC.